The present entry profiles one T cell receptor (beta chain) with its context. Sequence at one end of the junction differs from germline and may be a read error. One entry per CDR3 protein, called by TCRdb with MiXCR from the 5' RACE reads. Among fewer than 65,000 distinct CDR3 sequences listed, under 35% were seen once. This CDR3 is 14 amino acids long. The germline CDR1 and CDR2 sequences are LGHNA and YNFKEQ. The origin of this receptor is a female donor with breast cancer. The genes are TRBV4-2 and TRBJ1-1; D is ambiguous. Material: tumor-infiltrating naive CD4+ T cells sorted from the breast tumor. Subset here: naive CD4+ T cells, CD4+CD45RA+CD25-. This CDR3 reads CTSSQELGSTEAFF. The DNA for the CDR3 is TGTACCAGCAGCCAAGAGCTAGGAAGCACTGAAGCTTTCTTT.